The 16 T cell receptor beta chains listed next were all sequenced from one sample in a study of T cells in Graves' hyperthyroidism and ophthalmopathy. Authors of the study amplified TCR beta CDR3 regions from RNA transcripts. HTBI primers were used for first-round RT-PCR of the TCR CDR3. TCRdb independently ran MiXCR on the multiplex PCR reads; one entry per CDR3 protein. The sample has 300,000 to 450,000 distinct CDR3 sequences, 14% seen once. The sequenced material came from blood. The receptors were sampled from a woman aged 60 to 75 with Graves' hyperthyroidism.

This clonotype occurred many times. The chain has TRBV10-3 and TRBJ2-7, with 13 bases that match TRBD2. From germline, CDR1 is ENHRY and CDR2 SYGVKD. The CDR3 runs 18 residues. Trimming cost V 11 bases and J 5 bases; bases outside gene matches: 21. The CDR3: CAGPMGRWTSGSDNEQYF. The CDR3 nucleotides read TGTGCCGGACCGATGGGACGGTGGACTAGCGGGAGTGACAACGAGCAGTACTTC.

At least ten counts were recorded for this clonotype. The chain couples TRBV18 to TRBJ1-1; TRBD1 is a possible D gene (6 bases). The CDR3 sequence is 14 residues long. Trimming cost V 1 base and J 3 bases, with 9 bases left between them. CDR1 and CDR2 (germline): KGHSH, LQKENI. The CDR3 region is CASSPLDRHTEAFF. In nucleotides, the CDR3 is TGTGCCAGCTCACCACTTGACAGGCACACTGAAGCTTTCTTT.

This clonotype was recorded many times. V is TRBV5-1 and J is TRBJ2-3; unclear D gene. Germline loops: CDR1 SGHRS, CDR2 YFSETQ. The CDR3 consists of 12 residues. Trimming took off 0 bases at V and 6 bases at J, with 5 bases between the two ends. CDR3 amino acids: CASSLEEDTQYF. The CDR3 nucleotides are TGCGCCAGCAGCTTGGAGGAGGATACGCAGTATTTT.

The chain has TRBV10-3 and TRBJ2-3; 9 bases are shared with TRBD2. The CDR3 is made up of 15 amino acids. With 5 bases clipped from V and 3 bases from J, the junction kept 6 bases outside the gene matches. The germline V gene has CDR1 ENHRY and CDR2 SYGVKD. The CDR3 spells CAISNIAGETDTQYF. In nucleotides, the CDR3 is TGTGCCATCAGTAATATAGCGGGAGAGACAGATACGCAGTATTTT.

This clonotype has just a few counts. This rearrangement joins TRBV9 to TRBJ1-1, with 7 bases that match TRBD1. This CDR3 has 16 residues. The V and J ends lost 0 bases and 1 base, in that order; junction bases with no gene match: 6. Germline CDR1 reads SGDLS; CDR2 reads YYNGEE. CDR3 in amino acids: CASSVDGQASNTEAFF. The CDR3 region has the DNA TGTGCCAGCAGCGTAGACGGACAGGCATCGAACACTGAAGCTTTCTTT.

This clonotype was seen only a few times. The chain carries TRBV15 and TRBJ2-3; tentatively, D is TRBD1 (6 bases). V was pared by 6 bases and J by 6 bases, with 13 bases between. The CDR3 spans 13 residues. CDR1 and CDR2 (germline): LNHNV, YYDKDF (reference sequence). The CDR3 DNA is TGTGCCACCAGGGACACTACAGGGGATACGCAGTATTTT. Translated, it gives CATRDTTGDTQYF.

There are many counts of this clonotype. V gene TRBV20-1 combines with J gene TRBJ2-7; 7 positions agree with TRBD2. The CDR3 is 17 amino acids. J was trimmed by 1 base and V by 3 bases; bases with no gene match: 15. CDR1 and CDR2 (germline): DFQATT, SNEGSKA (reference sequence). CDR3 bases: TGCAGTGCTAGGGCTCACTTTGGTAGCGGGCCATCCTACGAGCAGTACTTC. Translation: CSARAHFGSGPSYEQYF.

In its sample, this clonotype was seen many times. This chain uses TRBV5-1 with TRBJ2-2; D unclear. Trimming left V 0 bases short and J 9 bases short, with 9 bases between. The CDR3 covers 13 residues. Germline CDR1 is SGHRS and CDR2 is YFSETQ. Here the CDR3 reads CASSLEGGWELFF. As DNA, the CDR3 is TGCGCCAGCAGCTTGGAGGGCGGCTGGGAGCTGTTTTTT.

The sample holds many counts of this clonotype. The rearrangement joins TRBV30 to TRBJ2-5, with a weak D call TRBD2 (6 bases). The CDR3 runs to 13 residues. Trimming shortened V by 4 bases and J by 7 bases, and 16 bases separated the two germline ends. Per germline, CDR1 GTSNPN and CDR2 SVGIG (reference sequence). The CDR3 here is CAWTPGGIGTQYF. CDR3 nucleotides: TGTGCCTGGACCCCTGGGGGGATCGGGACCCAGTACTTC.

This clonotype was picked up many times. V is TRBV7-9 and J is TRBJ2-1; 14 nucleotides line up with TRBD2. CDR1 and CDR2 from the germline V gene are SEHNR and FQNEAQ (reference sequence). CDR3 length: 20 amino acids. V gave up 6 bases and J gave up 4 bases; unmatched junction bases: 17. The CDR3 DNA reads TGTGCCAGCAGACCCCCTAGGGGACTAGCGGGAGTGGTGGCGTACAATGAGCAGTTCTTC. It yields the protein CASRPPRGLAGVVAYNEQFF.

This clonotype was observed many times. V gene TRBV20-1 combines with J gene TRBJ2-3; the match to TRBD2 covers 11 bases. Unmatched junction bases numbered 9, after V lost 3 bases and J lost 4 bases. This CDR3 has 16 amino acids. Germline V gene sequence: CDR1 DFQATT, CDR2 SNEGSKA (reference sequence). The CDR3 bases are TGCAGTGCTAGTCCTCGACTAGCGGGACTGGCAGATACGCAGTATTTT. It codes for CSASPRLAGLADTQYF.

This clonotype showed up many times. The chain is built from TRBV6-1 and TRBJ2-3, with a tentative D call TRBD1 (5 bases). Germline CDR1 reads MNHNS; CDR2 reads SASEGT. This CDR3 contains 13 residues. V was cut by 6 bases and J by 12 bases, with 19 bases left in between. The CDR3: CASRPDSDLIQYF. CDR3 DNA sequence: TGTGCCAGCAGACCAGACAGTGATTTAATTCAGTATTTT.

This chain uses TRBV5-1 with TRBJ2-6; D is perhaps TRBD2 (5 bases). V lost 4 bases and J 3 bases, leaving 17 bases between the germline ends. This CDR3 region has 17 residues. Germline values: CDR1 SGHRS, CDR2 YFSETQ. CDR3 sequence (DNA): TGCGCCAGCAGCCCCCGAGGGCCGGGGAGTGGGGCCAACGTCCTGACTTTC. Amino acid sequence: CASSPRGPGSGANVLTF.

This clonotype came up many times. The genes are TRBV29-1 and TRBJ1-1, with D perhaps TRBD1 (5 bases). Germline CDR1 SQVTM, CDR2 ANQGSEA. V lost 7 bases, J lost 4 bases, and 16 bases lay in between. This CDR3 has 13 amino acids. This chain's CDR3 is CSATRGAGTEAFF. The DNA for the CDR3 is TGCAGCGCGACGAGGGGCGCCGGCACTGAAGCTTTCTTT.

For this clonotype: At one end the junction does not follow the germline gene, possibly because of a read error. The chain has TRBV5-1 and TRBJ1-2; D is unclear. CDR3 size: 8 residues. Germline-derived CDR1 and CDR2 are SGHRS and YFSETQ. The CDR3 here is CASSFKPF. CDR3 nucleotide sequence: TGCGCCAGCAGCTTCAAGCCCTTC.

This clonotype was detected only once. Possible read error: a much larger clone is one base away. The V and J genes are TRBV10-3 and TRBJ2-1; 8 positions agree with TRBD1. The CDR3 runs to 16 residues. The J segment lost 3 bases and the V segment lost 5 bases, leaving 9 bases of the junction unmatched. Germline lookup yields CDR1 ENHRY and CDR2 SYGVKD. DNA of the CDR3: TGTGCCATCAGTCCCGCGTGGACAGGGAACTACAATGAGCAGTTCTTC. Translation gives CAISPAWTGNYNEQFF.